This passage covers 6 T cell receptor beta chains from one sample sequenced in a study of OX40 agonist ivuxolimab in advanced cancers. Assay used: immunoSEQ multiplex PCR; TCRdb lists only in-frame clones, some missing. This table has 50,000 to 60,000 clones, 91% appearing once. The sample was CD4+ or CD8+ T cells sorted from blood, taken in a trial of the OX40 agonist ivuxolimab. Receptors originate from an adult with an advanced solid tumor such as melanoma, head and neck, liver or kidney cancer.

The chain employs TRBV10-1 and TRBJ2-3; D unresolved. Germline V gene data show CDR1 as WNHNN and CDR2 as SYGVQD (reference sequence). V was cut by 0 bases and J by 5 bases, with 9 bases left in between. The CDR3 is 14 amino acids. In DNA, the CDR3 is TGCGCCAGCAGTGAGTCGATTTTTCTAGATACGCAGTATTTT. It codes for CASSESIFLDTQYF.

The chain links TRBV28 to TRBJ1-2; tentatively, D is TRBD1 (6 bases). CDR3 length: 14 amino acids. Trimming shortened V by 6 bases and J by 0 bases, and 11 bases separated the two germline ends. Germline CDR1 MDHEN, CDR2 SYDVKM. The CDR3 bases are TGTGCCAGCAGGATGACAGGAGCTAACTATGGCTACACCTTC. Translation gives CASRMTGANYGYTF.

The rearrangement joins TRBV19 to TRBJ2-7; no clear D gene. CDR1 LNHDA and CDR2 SQIVND come from the germline V gene (reference sequence). This CDR3 is 13 amino acids long. Trimming pared 0 bases from V and 5 bases from J, leaving 8 bases between. The CDR3 loop is CASSIDLANEQYF. The CDR3 DNA sequence: TGTGCCAGTAGTATAGATCTCGCTAACGAGCAGTACTTC.

This clone appeared a few times. The rearrangement links TRBV7-9 to TRBJ1-3, with no clear D. The CDR3 consists of 17 residues. From germline, CDR1 is SEHNR and CDR2 FQNEAQ (reference sequence). V lost 2 bases, J lost 0 bases, and 14 bases lay in between. The chain's CDR3 is CASSLSPGEFSGNTIYF. DNA of the CDR3: TGTGCCAGCAGCTTATCTCCCGGGGAGTTCTCTGGAAACACCATATATTTT.

This clone was found once. The J gene is TRBJ2-3, the V gene TRBV28, with D perhaps TRBD2 (6 bases). CDR3 size: 14 residues. The V end was cut by 3 bases, the J end by 4 bases, with 11 bases between. CDR1 is MDHEN, CDR2 SYDVKM, per germline. The CDR3: CASSFPGEADTQYF. CDR3 bases: TGTGCCAGCAGTTTTCCCGGGGAGGCAGATACGCAGTATTTT.

The chain joins TRBV7-3 to TRBJ2-1; 9 bases are shared with TRBD2. The CDR3 covers 15 residues. CDR1 is SGHTA and CDR2 is FQGTGA in the germline V gene. The J segment lost 7 bases and the V segment lost 5 bases, leaving 9 bases of the junction unmatched. The CDR3 region is CASSKEAGGANEQFF. CDR3 sequence (DNA): TGTGCCAGCAGCAAAGAAGCGGGAGGTGCTAATGAGCAGTTCTTC.